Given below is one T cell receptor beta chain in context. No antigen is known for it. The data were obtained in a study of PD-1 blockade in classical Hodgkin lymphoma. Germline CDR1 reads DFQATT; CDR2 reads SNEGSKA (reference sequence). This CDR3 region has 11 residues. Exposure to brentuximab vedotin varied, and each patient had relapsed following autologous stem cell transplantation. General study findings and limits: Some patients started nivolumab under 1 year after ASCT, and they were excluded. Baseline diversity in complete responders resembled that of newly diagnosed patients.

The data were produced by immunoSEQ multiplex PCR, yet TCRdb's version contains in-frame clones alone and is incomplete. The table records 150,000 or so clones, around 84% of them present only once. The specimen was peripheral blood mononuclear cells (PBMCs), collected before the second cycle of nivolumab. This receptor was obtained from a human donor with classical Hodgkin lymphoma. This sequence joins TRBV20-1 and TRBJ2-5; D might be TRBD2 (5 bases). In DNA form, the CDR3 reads TGCAGCCTAGCTTCCTGGGAGACCCAGTACTTC. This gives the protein CSLASWETQYF.